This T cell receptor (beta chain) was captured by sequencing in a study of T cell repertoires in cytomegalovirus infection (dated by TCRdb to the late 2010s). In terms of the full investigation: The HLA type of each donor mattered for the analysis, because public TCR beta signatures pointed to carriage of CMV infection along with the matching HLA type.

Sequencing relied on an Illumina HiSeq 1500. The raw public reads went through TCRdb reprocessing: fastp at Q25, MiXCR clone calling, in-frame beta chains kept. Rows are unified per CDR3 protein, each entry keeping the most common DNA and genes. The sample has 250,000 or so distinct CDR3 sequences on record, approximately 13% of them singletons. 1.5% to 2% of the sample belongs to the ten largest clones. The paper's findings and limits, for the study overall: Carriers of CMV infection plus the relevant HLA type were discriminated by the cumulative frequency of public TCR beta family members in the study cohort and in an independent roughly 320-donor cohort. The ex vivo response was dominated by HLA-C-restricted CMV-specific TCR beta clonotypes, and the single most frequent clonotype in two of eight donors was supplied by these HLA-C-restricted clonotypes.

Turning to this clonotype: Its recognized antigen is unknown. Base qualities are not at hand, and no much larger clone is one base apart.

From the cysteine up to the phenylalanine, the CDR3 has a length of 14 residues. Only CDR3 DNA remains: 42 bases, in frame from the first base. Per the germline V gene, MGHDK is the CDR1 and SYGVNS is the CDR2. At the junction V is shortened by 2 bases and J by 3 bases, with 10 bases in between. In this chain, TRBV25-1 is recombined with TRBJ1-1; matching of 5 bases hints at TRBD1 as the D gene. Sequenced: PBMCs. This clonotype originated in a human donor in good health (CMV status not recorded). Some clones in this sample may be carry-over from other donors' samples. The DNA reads TGTGCCAGCAGTGAACGGGGGGTTGACACTGAAGCTTTCTTT. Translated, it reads CASSERGVDTEAFF.